A selection of T cell receptor beta chains follows, all from one sample in a study of OX40 agonist ivuxolimab in advanced cancers. TCRdb's table, derived via immunoSEQ multiplex PCR, lists solely in-frame clones and lacks some. The sample holds about 16,000 clones, approximately 84% seen once. The sample here was CD4+ or CD8+ T cells sorted from blood, taken in a trial of the OX40 agonist ivuxolimab. The source is an adult with an advanced solid tumor such as melanoma, head and neck, liver or kidney cancer. Both conserved end residues are part of each CDR3. D genes are given only for firm matches. Not every row has a clone size; where given, it reads once, few, many or a size class.

TRBJ1-2,TRBV28,-,few,CASSLDGYTF,TGTGCCAGCAGTTTGGATGGCTACACCTTC
TRBJ2-7,TRBV19,TRBD1,-,CASGTGFYEQYF,TGTGCCAGTGGGACAGGGTTCTACGAGCAGTACTTC
TRBJ1-2,TRBV7-8,-,medium-sized,CASSLGFGVGYTF,TGTGCCAGCAGCTTAGGGTTCGGGGTTGGCTACACCTTC
TRBJ1-3,TRBV6-5,-,-,CASSYSTASGNTIYF,TGTGCCAGCAGTTACTCGACAGCAAGTGGAAACACCATATATTTT
TRBJ2-7,TRBV30,-,-,CAWSVEVRGVEQYF,TGTGCCTGGAGTGTAGAGGTCAGGGGGGTCGAGCAGTACTTC
TRBJ2-7,TRBV18,TRBD2,-,CASSPEPGLAGGPAYEQYF,TGTGCCAGCTCACCGGAACCGGGACTAGCGGGAGGGCCAGCCTACGAGCAGTACTTC
TRBJ1-4,TRBV9,TRBD1,few,CASSAQRLPGQGHEKLFF,TGTGCCAGCAGCGCCCAAAGACTACCGGGACAGGGACATGAAAAACTGTTTTTT
TRBJ2-1,TRBV4-1,-,once,CASKGAGNEQFF,TGCGCCAGCAAAGGAGCGGGTAATGAGCAGTTCTTC
TRBJ2-7,TRBV19,-,-,CASNGGEAYEQYF,TGTGCCAGTAACGGTGGGGAGGCCTACGAGCAGTACTTC
TRBJ2-6,TRBV7-9,-,-,CASSPELSGANVLTF,TGTGCCAGCAGCCCCGAACTCTCTGGGGCCAACGTCCTGACTTTC
TRBJ1-1,TRBV7-9,-,-,CASSLRGYDTEAFF,TGTGCCAGCAGCTTACGGGGGTACGACACTGAAGCTTTCTTT
TRBJ1-2,TRBV6-6,-,-,CASSTRVANYGYTF,TGTGCCAGCAGTACGCGGGTAGCTAACTATGGCTACACCTTC
TRBJ2-7,TRBV5-6,-,-,CASSFGGSYEQYF,TGTGCCAGCAGCTTTGGCGGCTCCTACGAGCAGTACTTC
TRBJ1-5,TRBV12-2,-,once,CASPNRDRSEQSNQPQHF,TGTGCAAGTCCGAACCGGGACAGATCAGAGCAAAGCAATCAGCCCCAGCATTTT
TRBJ2-7,TRBV30,-,-,CAWSPRSGYEQYF,TGTGCCTGGAGTCCCAGGTCTGGCTACGAGCAGTACTTC
TRBJ1-3,TRBV4-1,-,-,CASSQVDSSGNTIYF,TGCGCCAGCAGCCAAGTCGACAGCTCTGGAAACACCATATATTTT
TRBJ2-1,TRBV13,TRBD1,-,CASSARRQGAYNEQFF,TGTGCCAGCAGCGCACGTAGACAGGGGGCTTACAATGAGCAGTTCTTC
TRBJ1-2,TRBV7-8,TRBD1,-,CASSLAGGQGAQGYTF,TGTGCCAGCAGCTTAGCTGGAGGACAGGGAGCTCAAGGCTACACCTTC
TRBJ2-1,TRBV27,-,-,CASSFGNEQFF,TGTGCCAGCAGTTTCGGTAATGAGCAGTTCTTC
TRBJ2-1,TRBV27,-,-,CASGSAGSYNEQFF,TGTGCCAGCGGTTCAGCCGGCTCCTACAATGAGCAGTTCTTC
TRBJ1-5,TRBV28,-,-,CASSLEGPSNQPQHF,TGTGCCAGCAGTTTAGAGGGGCCTAGCAATCAGCCCCAGCATTTT
TRBJ1-5,TRBV11-2,-,-,CASSLVGGSGQPQHF,TGTGCCAGCAGCTTAGTGGGGGGCAGCGGGCAGCCCCAGCATTTT
TRBJ2-7,TRBV5-6,TRBD2,-,CASSLAGRSYEQYF,TGTGCCAGCAGCCTAGCGGGGCGATCCTACGAGCAGTACTTC
TRBJ2-3,TRBV5-1,-,-,CASSGQADTQYF,TGCGCCAGCAGTGGGCAGGCAGATACGCAGTATTTT
TRBJ2-1,TRBV5-4,-,-,CASSPGWGAREQFF,TGTGCCAGCAGCCCGGGGTGGGGGGCCCGGGAGCAGTTCTTC